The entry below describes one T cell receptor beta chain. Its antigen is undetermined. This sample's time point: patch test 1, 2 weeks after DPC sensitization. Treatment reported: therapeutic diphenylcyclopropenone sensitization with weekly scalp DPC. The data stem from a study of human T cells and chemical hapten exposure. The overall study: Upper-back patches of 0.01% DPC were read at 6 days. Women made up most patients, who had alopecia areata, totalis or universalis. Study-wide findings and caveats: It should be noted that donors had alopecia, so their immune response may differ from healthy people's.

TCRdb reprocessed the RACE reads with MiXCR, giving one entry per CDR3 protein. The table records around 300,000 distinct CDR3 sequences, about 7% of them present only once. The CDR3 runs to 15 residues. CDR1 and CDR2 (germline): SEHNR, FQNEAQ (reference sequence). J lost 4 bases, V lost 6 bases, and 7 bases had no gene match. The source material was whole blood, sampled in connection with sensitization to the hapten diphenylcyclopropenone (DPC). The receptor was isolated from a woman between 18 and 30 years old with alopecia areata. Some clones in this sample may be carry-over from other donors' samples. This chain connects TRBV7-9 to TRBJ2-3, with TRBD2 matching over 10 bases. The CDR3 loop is CASRKAGGPADTQYF. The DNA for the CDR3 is TGTGCCAGCAGGAAAGCGGGGGGGCCCGCAGATACGCAGTATTTT. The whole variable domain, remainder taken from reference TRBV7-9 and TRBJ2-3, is DTGVSQNPRHKITKRGQNVTFRCDPISEHNRLYWYRQTLGQGPEFLTYFQNEAQLEKSRLLSDRFSAERPKGSFSTLEIQRTEQGDSAMYLCASRKAGGPADTQYFGPGTRLTVL.